Following are 27 T cell receptor beta chains from one sample sequenced in a study of spatial heterogeneity in lung cancer. TCRdb independently ran MiXCR on the 5' RACE reads; one entry per CDR3 protein. The sample shows fewer than 40,000 distinct CDR3 sequences, around 7.5% of them seen only once. Time point: sample taken at primary tumor resection. The input for sequencing was PBMCs, taken at surgery. The origin of the receptors is a male donor with early-stage non-small cell lung cancer.

This clonotype appeared many times. The gene calls are TRBV9 and TRBJ2-1; D ambiguous. The germline V gene encodes CDR1 SGDLS and CDR2 YYNGEE. V was cut by 0 bases and J by 5 bases, with 9 bases left in between. The CDR3 loop spans 14 amino acids. CDR3 sequence: CASSVDGQDNEQFF. In nucleotides, the CDR3 is TGTGCCAGCAGCGTAGACGGTCAGGACAATGAGCAGTTCTTC. The complete variable domain, with remaining parts taken from reference TRBV9 and TRBJ2-1, reads DSGVTQTPKHLITATGQRVTLRCSPRSGDLSVYWYQQSLDQGLQFLIQYYNGEERAKGNILERFSAQQFPDLHSELNLSSLELGDSALYFCASSVDGQDNEQFFGPGTRLTVL.

This clonotype was picked up many times. This rearrangement joins TRBV20-1 to TRBJ1-5; D possibly corresponds to TRBD1 (5 bases). Trimming stripped 0 bases from V and 4 bases from J, with 10 bases between. Germline V lookup: CDR1 DFQATT, CDR2 SNEGSKA (reference sequence). The CDR3 is 14 amino acids. CDR3 bases: TGCAGTGCTAGAGATGGGCAGGGAAATCAGCCCCAGCATTTT. This sequence encodes CSARDGQGNQPQHF.

This clonotype occurred many times. The V call is TRBV6-6, the J call TRBJ2-7; possibly TRBD2 for D (6 bases). The CDR3 consists of 19 residues. The germline gives CDR1 MNHNY, CDR2 SVGAGI (reference sequence). V shed 5 bases and J shed 1 base, with 27 bases lying between them. CDR3 sequence: CASSGPSGTQKHSSYEQYV. The CDR3 bases are TGTGCCAGCAGTGGCCCTTCTGGGACTCAAAAACACTCTTCCTACGAGCAGTACGTC.

At least ten counts were recorded for this clonotype. V and J are TRBV30 and TRBJ2-7; no clear D. Germline values: CDR1 GTSNPN, CDR2 SVGIG (reference sequence). The CDR3 covers 16 residues. The V gene lost 3 bases and the J gene lost 4 bases, with 22 bases spanning the gap. This CDR3 is CAWRAKAGFVGYEQYF. The CDR3 DNA sequence: TGTGCCTGGAGGGCGAAAGCTGGATTTGTCGGATACGAGCAGTACTTC. The full variable domain, completed using reference TRBV30 and TRBJ2-7, is SQTIHQWPATLVQPVGSPLSLECTVEGTSNPNLYWYRQAAGRGLQLLFYSVGIGQISSEVPQNLSASRPQDRQFILSSKKLLLSDSGFYLCAWRAKAGFVGYEQYFGPGTRLTVT.

This clonotype was counted many times. The chain employs TRBV6-1 and TRBJ2-7; D unclear. Per the germline V gene, CDR1 is MNHNS and CDR2 is SASEGT. Between the trimmed V and J ends, which lost 4 bases and 2 bases, there was a span of 6 bases. The CDR3 length is 12 residues. For the CDR3, the DNA is TGTGCCAGCAGTGGGAACACCTACGAGCAGTACGTC. Encoded protein: CASSGNTYEQYV.

This clonotype has a handful of counts. The V call is TRBV7-2, the J call TRBJ2-3, with D hard to call. The germline CDR1 and CDR2 sequences are SGHTA and FQGNSA. The CDR3 is 14 residues long. V dropped 5 bases and J dropped 2 bases, with 11 bases sitting between them. This CDR3 reads CASSIDPNTDTQYF. In DNA, the CDR3 is TGTGCCAGCAGCATCGACCCTAACACAGATACGCAGTATTTT.

The sample holds a few counts of this clonotype. V usage is TRBV5-1 and J usage is TRBJ2-1, with D hard to call. This CDR3 region has 15 residues. From germline, CDR1 is SGHRS and CDR2 YFSETQ. V shed 1 base and J shed 3 bases, with 11 bases lying between them. CDR3 loop: CASSLNHANYNEQFF. The CDR3 DNA sequence: TGCGCCAGCAGCTTGAACCACGCAAACTACAATGAGCAGTTCTTC.

This clonotype was seen many times. The chain links TRBV9 to TRBJ1-1; D unresolved. V lost 0 bases, J lost 1 base, and 4 bases lay in between. The length of the CDR3 is 13 residues. Looked up from germline, CDR1 is SGDLS and CDR2 is YYNGEE. CDR3 sequence reads: CASSVEGNTEAFF. In DNA, the CDR3 is TGTGCCAGCAGCGTAGAAGGGAACACTGAAGCTTTCTTT.

This clonotype was seen only a few times. This rearrangement joins TRBV7-9 to TRBJ2-3; D gene unclear. V lost 5 bases to trimming and J lost 0 bases, with 12 bases between them. This CDR3 is built from 15 residues. The V gene's germline CDR1 is SEHNR and CDR2 FQNEAQ (reference sequence). CDR3 sequence (DNA): TGTGCCAGCAGCCCGGTGGCGTATAGCACAGATACGCAGTATTTT. Translation: CASSPVAYSTDTQYF.

This clonotype was seen more than once but under ten times. The chain joins TRBV2 to TRBJ1-5; no clear D. From germline, CDR1 is SNHLY and CDR2 FYNNEI. V lost 3 bases to trimming and J lost 7 bases, with 10 bases between them. The CDR3 spans 13 residues. The CDR3 protein is CASSDAQEQPQHF. Here the CDR3 DNA reads TGTGCCAGCAGTGATGCTCAGGAACAGCCCCAGCATTTT.

In its sample, this clonotype was seen a few times. This chain joins TRBV7-2 and TRBJ1-4; no clear D gene. In germline, CDR1 is SGHTA, CDR2 FQGNSA. Trimming removed 1 base from V and 12 bases from J, with 15 bases in between. The CDR3 consists of 14 residues. The chain's CDR3 is CASSLGLLGRELFF. The CDR3 DNA sequence: TGTGCCAGCAGCTTAGGCCTGTTGGGGAGAGAACTGTTTTTT.

The V call is TRBV12-3 or TRBV12-4, the J call TRBJ1-2; D not resolved. The CDR3 covers 13 residues. V lost 5 bases and J 8 bases, leaving 15 bases between the germline ends. The CDR3 reads CASSRTPKNGYTF. In nucleotides, the CDR3 is TGTGCCAGCAGTCGGACTCCAAAAAACGGCTACACCTTC.

The rearrangement uses TRBV15 and TRBJ2-3, with a possible D match to TRBD2 (5 bases). This CDR3 comprises 18 residues. CDR1 and CDR2 (germline): LNHNV, YYDKDF (reference sequence). Trimming took off 0 bases at V and 6 bases at J, with 22 bases between the two ends. The CDR3 here is CATSREGMSGFLMDTQYF. The CDR3 DNA is TGTGCCACCAGCAGAGAGGGTATGAGCGGTTTTTTGATGGATACGCAGTATTTT.

The chain carries TRBV2 and TRBJ1-6, with D perhaps matching TRBD1 (5 bases). V dropped 6 bases and J dropped 4 bases, with 7 bases sitting between them. The CDR3 is made up of 13 amino acids. Germline CDR1 reads SNHLY; CDR2 reads FYNNEI. The CDR3 is CASSRDYNSPLHF. The CDR3, as DNA: TGTGCCAGCAGCAGGGATTATAATTCACCCCTCCACTTT.

This clonotype was counted many times. The chain is built from TRBV12-3 or TRBV12-4 and TRBJ2-7; no definite D call. Trimming left V 3 bases short and J 4 bases short, with 10 bases between. The CDR3 length is 13 residues. The CDR3 nucleotides read TGTGCCAGCAGTTTGGGCCAAAGATACGAGCAGTACTTC. Residues: CASSLGQRYEQYF.

This clonotype was recorded at least ten times. The chain combines TRBV5-4 with TRBJ1-1, with 7 bases lining up with TRBD1. There are 15 residues in the CDR3. The germline V gene has CDR1 SGHNT and CDR2 YYREEE (reference sequence). V lost 3 bases and J lost 0; bases outside the gene matches: 5. Here the CDR3 reads CASSWGQTLNTEAFF. CDR3 bases: TGTGCCAGCAGCTGGGGACAGACCCTGAACACTGAAGCTTTCTTT.

Only a few counts were recorded for this clonotype. This CDR3 reads CSVEKGQGLYGYTF. The CDR3 nucleotides read TGCAGCGTTGAAAAGGGTCAGGGTCTCTATGGCTACACCTTC. V usage is TRBV29-1 and J usage is TRBJ1-2; D possibly corresponds to TRBD1 (5 bases). The CDR3 contains 14 residues. CDR1 and CDR2 (germline): SQVTM, ANQGSEA. V was clipped by 2 bases and J by 4 bases, with 14 bases between them.

This clonotype has a handful of counts. The chain carries TRBV3-1 and TRBJ2-3; 12 nucleotides line up with TRBD2. Germline V CDR1 and CDR2: LGHDT, YNNKEL (reference sequence). J gave up 2 bases and V 5 bases, and 2 bases lay outside the gene matches. CDR3 size: 15 residues. CDR3 nucleotides: TGTGCCAGCAGCGGGACTAGCGGGCTCACAGATACGCAGTATTTT. Its translation is CASSGTSGLTDTQYF.

This clonotype was recorded many times. The chain couples TRBV11-1 to TRBJ1-2; D remains unclear. CDR1 and CDR2 (germline): SGHAT, FQDESV (reference sequence). This CDR3 spans 14 amino acids. Trimming stripped 5 bases from V and 4 bases from J, with 14 bases between. CDR3 amino acids: CASSHPPRSYGYTF. The CDR3 DNA reads as TGTGCCAGCAGCCACCCCCCTCGGAGCTATGGCTACACCTTC.

This clonotype occurred many times. The CDR3 loop reads CAISGGTTDNSPLHF. CDR3 nucleotides: TGTGCCATCAGTGGGGGCACTACCGATAATTCACCCCTCCACTTT. The V call is TRBV10-3, the J call TRBJ1-6; D is possibly TRBD1 (5 bases). Trimming pared 4 bases from V and 5 bases from J, leaving 12 bases between. CDR3 length: 15 residues. The V gene's germline CDR1 is ENHRY and CDR2 SYGVKD.

This clonotype was detected many times. This chain uses TRBV5-4 with TRBJ2-7; D is perhaps TRBD1 (6 bases). Trimming shortened V by 4 bases and J by 3 bases, and 8 bases separated the two germline ends. Germline V CDR1 and CDR2: SGHNT, YYREEE (reference sequence). The CDR3 loop spans 12 amino acids. The CDR3 reads CASSTDSYEQYF. In DNA form, the CDR3 reads TGTGCCAGCAGCACGGACAGCTACGAGCAGTACTTC.

This clonotype was observed a few times. The rearrangement joins TRBV5-1 to TRBJ2-5; 7 positions agree with TRBD2. J lost 1 base, V lost 4 bases, and 10 bases had no gene match. The V gene's germline CDR1 is SGHRS and CDR2 YFSETQ. The CDR3 contains 16 residues. The CDR3 DNA reads as TGCGCCAGCAGCCTGGGAGGGAGTTCTTCCCAAGAGACCCAGTACTTC. It translates to CASSLGGSSSQETQYF.

Many counts were recorded for this clonotype. The gene calls are TRBV6-5 and TRBJ2-5; the match to TRBD1 covers 7 bases. Germline CDR1 and CDR2: MNHEY and SVGAGI. The trim removed 2 bases at V and 4 bases at J, leaving 7 bases unmatched. This CDR3 has 15 residues. Here the CDR3 reads CASSYQITGAETQYF. As DNA, the CDR3 is TGTGCCAGCAGTTACCAAATAACAGGGGCAGAGACCCAGTACTTC.

In this sample, this clonotype turned up a few times. The chain has TRBV3-1 and TRBJ2-6, with TRBD1 matching 8 bases. With 3 bases clipped from V and 2 bases from J, the junction kept 6 bases outside the gene matches. Germline CDR1 is LGHDT and CDR2 is YNNKEL (reference sequence). This CDR3 comprises 17 residues. CDR3 loop: CASSHQGQGPGANVLTF. The CDR3 region has the DNA TGTGCCAGCAGCCATCAAGGACAGGGCCCTGGGGCCAACGTCCTGACTTTC.

This clonotype occurred many times. The V gene is TRBV4-3, the J gene TRBJ2-6; 8 bases are a match to TRBD1. Germline CDR1 reads LGHNA; CDR2 reads YSLEER. V shed 4 bases and J 0 bases; nucleotides not matched to a gene: 8. The CDR3 totals 18 residues. This chain's CDR3 is CASSPGQGPPSGANVLTF. The DNA of the CDR3 is TGCGCCAGCAGCCCTGGACAGGGACCCCCCTCTGGGGCCAACGTCCTGACTTTC.

This clonotype was seen more than once but under ten times. This chain links TRBV7-3 with TRBJ2-7; 7 nucleotides line up with TRBD2. CDR3 length: 15 amino acids. CDR1 and CDR2 from the germline V gene are SGHTA and FQGTGA. The J segment lost 0 bases and the V segment lost 3 bases, leaving 5 bases of the junction unmatched. The CDR3 DNA follows: TGTGCCAGCAGCTTCGTCCCGGGGGGCTCCTACGAGCAGTACTTC. Protein: CASSFVPGGSYEQYF.

V gene TRBV6-5 combines with J gene TRBJ2-5, with 8 bases aligning to TRBD2. Per the germline V gene, CDR1 is MNHEY and CDR2 is SVGAGI. V shed 0 bases, J shed 4 bases, and the junction held 10 bases outside the gene matches. There are 17 residues in the CDR3. The DNA of the CDR3 is TGTGCCAGCAGTTACTCGGGGCTAGCGGGTTTTCGAGAGACCCAGTACTTC. It codes for CASSYSGLAGFRETQYF.